This T cell receptor (beta chain) appears in the sequencing data of a study of blood T cells in healthy people across ages. From germline, CDR1 is LGHNA and CDR2 YNFKEQ. The CDR3 is made up of 14 amino acids. Trimming removed 0 bases from V and 4 bases from J, with 9 bases in between. Using a J-beta primer mix together with a sample-barcoded 5' primer, a second PCR was run for about 6 to 12 cycles. TCRdb ran MiXCR on the 5' RACE reads and lists one entry per CDR3 protein. The data contain approximately 940,000 distinct CDR3 sequences, about 48% of them singletons. The specimen sequenced was blood. The sequence derives from a man between 25 and 39 years old in good health. The chain employs TRBV4-2 and TRBJ2-5, with D maybe TRBD2 (5 bases). In nucleotides, the CDR3 is TGTGCCAGCAGCCAAGAGCACGGAGGAGAGACCCAGTACTTC. This codes for CASSQEHGGETQYF.